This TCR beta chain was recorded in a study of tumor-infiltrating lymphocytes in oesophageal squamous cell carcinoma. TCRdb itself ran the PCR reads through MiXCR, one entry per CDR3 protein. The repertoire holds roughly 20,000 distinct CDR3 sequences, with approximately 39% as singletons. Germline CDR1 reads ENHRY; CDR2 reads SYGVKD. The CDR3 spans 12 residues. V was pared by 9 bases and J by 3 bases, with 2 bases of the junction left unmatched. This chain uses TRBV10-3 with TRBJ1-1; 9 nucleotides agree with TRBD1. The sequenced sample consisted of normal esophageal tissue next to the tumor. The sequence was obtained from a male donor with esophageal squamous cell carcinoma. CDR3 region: CAIRQGDTEAFF. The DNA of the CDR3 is TGTGCCATAAGACAGGGGGACACTGAAGCTTTCTTT.